The 31 T cell receptor beta chains listed next were all sequenced from one sample in a study of T cells after posttransplantation cyclophosphamide. Libraries were prepared by immunoSEQ multiplex PCR; TCRdb keeps only in-frame clonotypes and omits some of them. This record lists about 40,000 clones, none seen once only, and the top ten clones contain roughly 6.4%. Material: PBMCs. All receptors derive from a man aged 25-45 years in good health and a related stem cell transplant donor.

This clone was recorded at least ten times. The chain employs TRBV6-5 and TRBJ1-6; D gene unclear. V shed 1 base and J shed 6 bases, with 13 bases lying between them. CDR1 MNHEY and CDR2 SVGAGI come from the germline V gene. The CDR3 consists of 16 residues. CDR3 sequence: CASSYYMDLSNSPLHF. The CDR3 nucleotides are TGTGCCAGCAGTTACTACATGGACTTGAGTAATTCACCCCTCCACTTT.

This clone has at least ten counts. This chain links TRBV28 with TRBJ1-2; 10 nucleotides line up with TRBD1. This CDR3 comprises 13 residues. CDR1 and CDR2 from the germline V gene are MDHEN and SYDVKM. V shed 4 bases, J shed 7 bases, and the junction held 3 bases outside the gene matches. This CDR3 reads CASSSGTGAGYTF. In nucleotides, the CDR3 is TGTGCCAGCAGTTCCGGGACAGGGGCTGGCTACACCTTC.

This clone showed up many times. The chain couples TRBV9 to TRBJ1-3; 8 bases are a match to TRBD1. The J segment lost 8 bases and the V segment lost 3 bases, leaving 7 bases of the junction unmatched. The CDR3 consists of 14 residues. CDR1 SGDLS and CDR2 YYNGEE come from the germline V gene. CDR3 residues: CASSESQGADTIYF. The CDR3 DNA reads TGTGCCAGCAGCGAGTCGCAGGGGGCGGACACCATATATTTT.

This clone was counted at least ten times. The rearrangement uses TRBV28 and TRBJ1-5; possible D gene TRBD1, 6 bases. Germline lookup yields CDR1 MDHEN and CDR2 SYDVKM. Trimming stripped 6 bases from V and 0 bases from J, with 9 bases between. This CDR3 has 14 amino acids. The CDR3 DNA sequence: TGTGCCAGCAGCCGGGACAATAGCAATCAGCCCCAGCATTTT. This sequence encodes CASSRDNSNQPQHF.

This clone was found many times. The chain has TRBV7-6 and TRBJ2-6; 8 nucleotides line up with TRBD1. CDR1 is SGHVS and CDR2 is FNYEAQ in the germline V gene. V lost 5 bases to trimming and J lost 0 bases; unmatched junction nucleotides: 6. The CDR3 runs 17 residues. The chain's CDR3 is CASSGGQGPSGANVLTF. The CDR3 DNA follows: TGTGCCAGCAGCGGTGGACAGGGCCCCTCTGGGGCCAACGTCCTGACTTTC.

This clone was recorded at least ten times. The V gene is TRBV12-3 or TRBV12-4, the J gene TRBJ2-3; 8 nucleotides match TRBD1. The CDR3 has 16 amino acids. Germline trimming cut 3 bases from V and 5 bases from J; bases unmatched to any gene: 10. The CDR3 region is CASSFVNGQGKDTQYF. The CDR3 DNA follows: TGTGCCAGCAGTTTCGTAAATGGACAGGGAAAAGATACGCAGTATTTT.

This clone was detected many times. The chain links TRBV6-5 to TRBJ2-1; TRBD1 might be the D (6 bases). Per the germline V gene, CDR1 is MNHEY and CDR2 is SVGAGI. V lost 6 bases, J lost 8 bases, and 11 bases lay in between. This CDR3 is 12 amino acids long. In nucleotides, the CDR3 is TGTGCCAGCAGCCGTACAGGGTATGAGCAGTTCTTC. As protein: CASSRTGYEQFF.

The sample holds many counts of this clone. The rearrangement links TRBV5-4 to TRBJ2-7, with TRBD1 identical over 7 bases. The V gene end was trimmed by 5 bases and the J gene end by 2 bases; junction bases not matched to a gene: 4. The CDR3 is 13 amino acids. In germline, CDR1 is SGHNT, CDR2 YYREEE (reference sequence). This CDR3 reads CASSFGTAYEQYF. CDR3 DNA sequence: TGTGCCAGCAGTTTCGGGACAGCCTACGAGCAGTACTTC.

Ten or more counts support this clone. This chain links TRBV6-6 with TRBJ1-4; TRBD1 aligns across 7 bases. V lost 0 bases to trimming and J lost 8 bases; unmatched junction nucleotides: 9. Germline CDR1 and CDR2: MNHNY and SVGAGI (reference sequence). The CDR3 totals 16 residues. CDR3 nucleotide sequence: TGTGCCAGCAGTTACTCGGGGAGGGGGCGCTGGGAAAAACTGTTTTTT. It yields the protein CASSYSGRGRWEKLFF.

This sequence joins TRBV6-1 and TRBJ2-5, with TRBD1 identical over 8 bases. The germline CDR1 and CDR2 sequences are MNHNS and SASEGT. V dropped 5 bases and J dropped 0; count of bases not matched to a gene: 5. The CDR3 contains 15 residues. The CDR3 nucleotides are TGTGCCAGCAGTCCTACAGGGGGAAACCAAGAGACCCAGTACTTC. Its protein is CASSPTGGNQETQYF.

This clone was counted at least ten times. The V gene is TRBV2, the J gene TRBJ2-7; D is possibly TRBD1 (6 bases). V was trimmed by 5 bases and J by 3 bases, leaving 8 bases between them. Germline V gene lookup returns CDR1 SNHLY and CDR2 FYNNEI. The CDR3 runs to 12 residues. CDR3 nucleotide sequence: TGTGCCAGCAGTTCAGGGGTCTACGAGCAGTACTTC. Its protein product is CASSSGVYEQYF.

This clone was seen a few times. V and J are TRBV29-1 and TRBJ2-3, with a weak D call TRBD1 (5 bases). Germline-derived CDR1 and CDR2 are SQVTM and ANQGSEA. This CDR3 has 15 residues. The V and J ends lost 6 bases and 2 bases respectively, with 18 bases between them. CDR3: CSVQPLGVLTDTQYF. The DNA of the CDR3 is TGCAGCGTACAACCCTTAGGGGTCCTCACAGATACGCAGTATTTT.

At least ten counts were recorded for this clone. V gene TRBV6-1 combines with J gene TRBJ2-7; maybe TRBD1 (5 bases). Trimming stripped 2 bases from V and 7 bases from J, with 12 bases between. Germline loops: CDR1 MNHNS, CDR2 SASEGT. The CDR3 totals 13 residues. The CDR3 loop reads CASSELTVEEQYF. The CDR3, as DNA: TGTGCCAGCAGTGAACTGACAGTTGAAGAGCAGTACTTC.

This clone appeared many times. The V and J genes are TRBV19 and TRBJ2-7, with TRBD1 identical over 12 bases. The ends lost 3 bases at V and 3 bases at J; junction bases unmatched: 3. Germline CDR1 reads LNHDA; CDR2 reads SQIVND (reference sequence). CDR3 length: 15 amino acids. The CDR3 DNA reads TGTGCCAGTAGTATGGGACAGGGGGCCGTCTACGAGCAGTACTTC. Amino acids: CASSMGQGAVYEQYF.

There are many counts of this clone. The V gene is TRBV4-3, the J gene TRBJ2-2; possibly TRBD2 for D (6 bases). V lost 0 bases, J lost 2 bases, and 10 bases lay in between. In germline, CDR1 is LGHNA, CDR2 YSLEER. The CDR3 runs 16 residues. The chain's CDR3 is CASSQEGGTNTGELFF. CDR3 in DNA: TGCGCCAGCAGCCAAGAGGGGGGAACCAACACCGGGGAGCTGTTTTTT.

This clone was recorded at least ten times. The chain is built from TRBV5-1 and TRBJ2-7; 8 bases are shared with TRBD1. CDR3 length: 14 residues. Germline V CDR1 and CDR2: SGHRS, YFSETQ. Trimming removed 3 bases from V and 2 bases from J; junction bases left unmatched: 4. CDR3 DNA: TGCGCCAGCAGCTCGCAGGGGGCCACCTACGAGCAGTACTTC. This translates into CASSSQGATYEQYF.

The chain joins TRBV7-6 to TRBJ2-3, with D possibly matching TRBD2 (7 bases). There are 16 residues in the CDR3. Trimming shortened V by 9 bases and J by 2 bases, and 21 bases separated the two germline ends. Germline loops: CDR1 SGHVS, CDR2 FNYEAQ. The CDR3 loop reads CASSPEVAGATDTQYF. The CDR3 region has the DNA TGTGCCAGTAGCCCTGAAGTTGCGGGGGCCACAGATACGCAGTATTTT.

This clone was seen repeatedly, ten times or more. The chain couples TRBV6-5 to TRBJ1-1, with 8 positions matching TRBD1. V lost 2 bases and J lost 5; bases outside the gene matches: 7. The germline V gene has CDR1 MNHEY and CDR2 SVGAGI. The CDR3 covers 15 residues. The CDR3, as DNA: TGTGCCAGCAGTTACACTGGGACAGGCAAGACTGAAGCTTTCTTT. Protein product: CASSYTGTGKTEAFF.

This clone was picked up many times. V usage is TRBV7-2 and J usage is TRBJ2-1; maybe TRBD2 (5 bases). The germline gives CDR1 SGHTA, CDR2 FQGNSA. Trimming pared 1 base from V and 7 bases from J, leaving 14 bases between. The CDR3 spans 15 residues. The CDR3 DNA is TGTGCCAGCAGCTTAGTGAGTATAGGCGGGAATGAGCAGTTCTTC. Its protein product is CASSLVSIGGNEQFF.

This clone was seen many times. This sequence joins TRBV2 and TRBJ2-7, with 9 bases matching TRBD1. Unmatched junction bases numbered 5, after V lost 5 bases and J lost 3 bases. This CDR3 comprises 14 residues. CDR1 SNHLY and CDR2 FYNNEI come from the germline V gene. CDR3 amino acids: CASSQQGADYEQYF. The CDR3 coding sequence is TGTGCCAGCAGTCAACAGGGGGCCGACTACGAGCAGTACTTC. Full variable domain (outside the CDR3, taken from reference TRBV2 and TRBJ2-7): EPEVTQTPSHQVTQMGQEVILRCVPISNHLYFYWYRQILGQKVEFLVSFYNNEISEKSEIFDDQFSVERPDGSNFTLKIRSTKLEDSAMYFCASSQQGADYEQYFGPGTRLTVT.

This clone was detected a few times. The chain has TRBV11-2 and TRBJ2-3, with 8 bases identical to TRBD1. The ends lost 5 bases at V and 4 bases at J; junction bases unmatched: 2. CDR3 length equals 13 residues. The V gene's germline CDR1 is SGHAT and CDR2 FQNNGV. DNA of the CDR3: TGTGCCAGCAGCCGACAGGGGTCAGATACGCAGTATTTT. Its translation is CASSRQGSDTQYF.

This clone has only a few counts. The rearrangement joins TRBV7-3 to TRBJ2-5; 11 nucleotides line up with TRBD2. V was clipped by 5 bases and J by 4 bases; unmatched bases: 9. Per the germline V gene, CDR1 is SGHTA and CDR2 is FQGTGA. The CDR3 consists of 16 residues. In DNA form, the CDR3 reads TGTGCCAGCAGCCCAAATCTAGCGGGGGGCAGAGAGACCCAGTACTTC. Residues: CASSPNLAGGRETQYF.

This clone has more than one count but fewer than ten. The CDR3: CASSLEGAGELFF. CDR3 nucleotides: TGCGCCAGCAGCCTGGAGGGCGCCGGGGAGCTGTTTTTT. The rearrangement links TRBV4-1 to TRBJ2-2; D possibly corresponds to TRBD2 (6 bases). CDR1 and CDR2 (germline): MGHRA, YSYEKL. Trimming shortened V by 4 bases and J by 6 bases, and 9 bases separated the two germline ends. The CDR3 extends over 13 amino acids.

This clone was seen repeatedly, ten times or more. CDR3 loop: CASSRGREQYF. In nucleotides, the CDR3 is TGTGCCAGCAGTCGGGGTAGAGAGCAGTACTTC. This sequence joins TRBV28 and TRBJ2-7; a possible D gene is TRBD2 (5 bases). CDR1 MDHEN and CDR2 SYDVKM come from the germline V gene. The CDR3 is 11 amino acids. V was trimmed by 5 bases and J by 7 bases, leaving 9 bases between them.

There are many counts of this clone. The chain employs TRBV11-1 and TRBJ1-5; 7 bases are a match to TRBD1. Germline V CDR1 and CDR2: SGHAT, FQDESV (reference sequence). V shed 5 bases and J 2 bases; nucleotides not matched to a gene: 6. The CDR3 is made up of 15 amino acids. The CDR3 DNA reads TGTGCCAGCAGCGAGGACAGGTGGGGCAATCAGCCCCAGCATTTT. It specifies CASSEDRWGNQPQHF.

This clone was seen ten or more times. This chain links TRBV27 with TRBJ1-4; D is unclear. Germline CDR1 reads MNHEY; CDR2 reads SMNVEV (reference sequence). Trimming removed 3 bases from V and 7 bases from J, with 15 bases in between. The CDR3 is 15 residues long. The CDR3 coding sequence is TGTGCCAGCAGTTTGTATGGCGCGGCGGGTGAAAAACTGTTTTTT. Translating gives CASSLYGAAGEKLFF.

This clone was observed at least ten times. J is TRBJ1-2 and V is TRBV12-3 or TRBV12-4; D perhaps matches TRBD1 (5 bases). The CDR3 spans 15 residues. With 5 bases removed from V and 0 bases from J, the gap between germline ends came to 13 bases. The CDR3 region is CASSHSRVANYGYTF. As DNA, the CDR3 is TGTGCCAGCAGTCACTCCAGGGTAGCTAACTATGGCTACACCTTC.

This clone has at least ten counts. CDR3 sequence reads: CATSPRDRGTGELFF. In DNA, the CDR3 is TGTGCCACCAGCCCCCGGGACAGGGGAACCGGGGAGCTGTTTTTT. This sequence joins TRBV15 and TRBJ2-2; TRBD1 matches at 10 bases. Germline V CDR1 and CDR2: LNHNV, YYDKDF (reference sequence). Germline trimming cut 5 bases from V and 5 bases from J; bases unmatched to any gene: 5. The CDR3 runs 15 residues.

This clone has more than one count but fewer than ten. The rearrangement links TRBV27 to TRBJ1-2; TRBD1 agrees at 8 bases. The CDR3 length is 13 residues. V lost 8 bases, J lost 5 bases, and 7 bases stayed unmatched. The germline gives CDR1 MNHEY, CDR2 SMNVEV (reference sequence). The CDR3 DNA follows: TGTGCCAGCCGCCCACAGGGGGAATATGGCTACACCTTC. It encodes CASRPQGEYGYTF.

This chain links TRBV11-1 with TRBJ2-5; maybe TRBD2 (7 bases). Trimming left V 5 bases short and J 1 base short, with 14 bases between. Germline loops: CDR1 SGHAT, CDR2 FQDESV (reference sequence). The CDR3 is 15 amino acids. The CDR3 loop reads CASSRGGALQETQYF. The CDR3 bases are TGTGCCAGCAGCAGGGGGGGAGCGCTCCAAGAGACCCAGTACTTC.

This clone was seen repeatedly, ten times or more. The chain combines TRBV19 with TRBJ2-7; D may be TRBD1 (5 bases). This CDR3 is 16 amino acids long. Germline V CDR1 and CDR2: LNHDA, SQIVND (reference sequence). V was shortened by 5 bases and J by 0 bases, with 17 bases between the two germline ends. The DNA of the CDR3 is TGTGCCAGTAGTTTTGAGTCTGGGGCTAGCTCCTACGAGCAGTACTTC. Amino acid sequence: CASSFESGASSYEQYF.